This TCR beta chain was captured by sequencing in a study of CD8 T cells in ankylosing spondylitis. Notes on the study in general: Ankylosing spondylitis blood appeared to be characterized by a TCR beta motif of 7 to 9 highly homologous variants.

The CDR3 loop spans 14 amino acids. V lost 7 bases and J lost 8, with 19 bases in between. Quantitative 5'-RACE was performed with molecular barcodes, and it yielded the TCR beta libraries. Each CDR3 protein gets one entry after TCRdb re-called the 5' RACE reads with MiXCR. The table records about 24,000 distinct CDR3 sequences, roughly 13% of them present only once. This clonotype was counted between two and nine times. Its antigen is unidentified. The chain has TRBV12-3 or TRBV12-4 and TRBJ2-3, with D perhaps given as TRBD1 or TRBD2 (5 bases each). The TCR was taken from a male donor with ankylosing spondylitis or in good health (not recorded which). Sequenced material: blood. CDR3 amino acids: CASTWAPVRGTQYF. The CDR3 DNA follows: TGTGCCAGCACTTGGGCCCCCGTGAGGGGTACGCAGTATTTT.